This T cell receptor (beta chain) was sequenced during a study of T-cell reconstitution after alpha-beta-depleted transplantation in children. The germline V gene encodes CDR1 PRHDT and CDR2 FYEKMQ (reference sequence). The CDR3 has 11 amino acids. V gave up 5 bases and J gave up 11 bases, with 10 bases separating them. TCRbeta library construction was performed incorporating unique molecular identifiers. TCRdb called the PCR reads again in MiXCR, with one record for every CDR3 protein. The sample shows fewer than 700,000 distinct CDR3 sequences, 10% to 15% of them seen only once. The sample holds many counts of this clonotype. Its antigen is unknown. Study outcomes and limitations: Reportedly, roughly two months post-transplant, alpha-beta T cells arose from several hundred expanded graft clones. The origin of high day-60 TCRbeta diversity in some patients lay in surviving recipient T cells and thymic progenitors. It was newly produced T cells that mostly accounted for T-cell counts and diversity one year after transplant.

The chain joins TRBV13 to TRBJ2-1, with TRBD2 as a possible D gene (6 bases). The sequencing here drew on PBMCs, mostly from graft donor cells, taken 360 days after TCRalphabeta/CD19-depleted stem cell transplant. This TCR was sampled from a male patient younger than 18 who had a stem cell transplant for acute myeloid leukemia, so the T cells may come from the graft donor. CDR3 in amino acids: CASSLRGQQFF. The CDR3 DNA follows: TGTGCCAGCAGCCTGCGGGGTCAGCAGTTCTTC.